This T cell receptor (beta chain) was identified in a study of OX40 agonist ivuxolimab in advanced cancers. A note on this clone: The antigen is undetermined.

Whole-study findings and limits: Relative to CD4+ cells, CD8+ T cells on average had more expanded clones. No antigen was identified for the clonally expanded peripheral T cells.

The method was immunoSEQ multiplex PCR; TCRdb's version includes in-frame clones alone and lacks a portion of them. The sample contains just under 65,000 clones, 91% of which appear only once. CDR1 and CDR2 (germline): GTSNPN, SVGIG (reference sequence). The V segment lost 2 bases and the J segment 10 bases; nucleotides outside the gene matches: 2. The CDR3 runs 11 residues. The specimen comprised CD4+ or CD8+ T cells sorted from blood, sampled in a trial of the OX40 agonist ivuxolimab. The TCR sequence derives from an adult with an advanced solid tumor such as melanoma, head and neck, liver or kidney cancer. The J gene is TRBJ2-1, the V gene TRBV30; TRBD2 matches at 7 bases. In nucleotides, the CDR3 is TGTGCCTGGAGTACACTAGCGGAGCAGTTCTTC. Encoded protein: CAWSTLAEQFF.